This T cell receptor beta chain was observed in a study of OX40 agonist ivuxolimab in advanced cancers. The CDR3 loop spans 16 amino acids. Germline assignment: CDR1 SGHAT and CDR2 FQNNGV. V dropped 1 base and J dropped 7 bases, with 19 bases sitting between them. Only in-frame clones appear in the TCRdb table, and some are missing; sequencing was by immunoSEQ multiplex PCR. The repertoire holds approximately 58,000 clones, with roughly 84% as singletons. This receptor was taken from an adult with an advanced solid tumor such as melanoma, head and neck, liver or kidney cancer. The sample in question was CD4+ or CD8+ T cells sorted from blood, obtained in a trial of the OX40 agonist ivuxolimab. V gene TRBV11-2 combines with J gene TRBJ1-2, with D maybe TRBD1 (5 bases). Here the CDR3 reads CASSLVPRAGPRGYTF. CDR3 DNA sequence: TGTGCCAGCAGCTTAGTACCCAGGGCTGGCCCTCGTGGCTACACCTTC.